This T cell receptor beta chain is drawn from a study of CD8 T cells in ankylosing spondylitis. Study-wide points: A subset of motif variants has previously been described in the synovial fluid and blood of reactive arthritis. In peripheral blood, disease-linked CD8+ clones occurred at relatively low frequencies. It appeared that ankylosing spondylitis blood was characterized by a TCR beta motif of 8 or 9 highly homologous variants. Disease-linked clones were reportedly significantly enriched in matched ankylosing spondylitis synovial fluid.

V was clipped by 3 bases and J by 0 bases; unmatched bases: 4. Germline CDR1 and CDR2: LNHDA and SQIVND (reference sequence). CDR3 size: 17 residues. Using its own MiXCR run on the 5' RACE reads, TCRdb lists one record per CDR3 protein. Of 250,000 to 350,000 distinct CDR3 sequences in the sample, 20% were seen once. In regard to this clonotype: Antigen specificity is unknown.

The clonotype was recovered from a male donor with ankylosing spondylitis or in good health (not recorded which). V is TRBV19 and J is TRBJ2-2; 10 bases are shared with TRBD1. The source material was blood, either unsorted or a sorted T cell fraction (not recorded which). This CDR3 reads CASSIWGTGANTGELFF. CDR3 nucleotide sequence: TGTGCCAGTAGTATTTGGGGGACAGGGGCGAACACCGGGGAGCTGTTTTTT.